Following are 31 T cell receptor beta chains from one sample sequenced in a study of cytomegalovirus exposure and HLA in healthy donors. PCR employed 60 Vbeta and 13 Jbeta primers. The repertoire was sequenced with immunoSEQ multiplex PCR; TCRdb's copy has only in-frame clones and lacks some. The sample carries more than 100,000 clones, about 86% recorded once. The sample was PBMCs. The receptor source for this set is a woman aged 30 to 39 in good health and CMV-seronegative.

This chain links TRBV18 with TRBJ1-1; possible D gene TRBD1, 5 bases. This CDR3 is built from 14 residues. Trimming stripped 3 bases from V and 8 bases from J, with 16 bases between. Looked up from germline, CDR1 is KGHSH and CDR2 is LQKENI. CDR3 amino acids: CASSPEAGQSEAFF. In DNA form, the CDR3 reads TGTGCCAGCTCACCGGAAGCAGGGCAGTCCGAAGCTTTCTTT.

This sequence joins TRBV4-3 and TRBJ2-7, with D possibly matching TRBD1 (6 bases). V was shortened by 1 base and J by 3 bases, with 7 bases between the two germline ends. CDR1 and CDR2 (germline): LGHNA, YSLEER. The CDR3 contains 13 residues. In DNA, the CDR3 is TGCGCCAGCAGCCAAGTACAGGGCTACGAGCAGTACTTC. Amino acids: CASSQVQGYEQYF.

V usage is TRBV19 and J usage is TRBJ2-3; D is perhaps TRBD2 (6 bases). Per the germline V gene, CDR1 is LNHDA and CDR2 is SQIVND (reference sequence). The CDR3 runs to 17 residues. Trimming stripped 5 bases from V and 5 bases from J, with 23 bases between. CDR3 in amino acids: CASSRFLRDGVEDTQYF. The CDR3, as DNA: TGTGCCAGTAGTCGCTTTTTGCGGGACGGCGTTGAAGATACGCAGTATTTT.

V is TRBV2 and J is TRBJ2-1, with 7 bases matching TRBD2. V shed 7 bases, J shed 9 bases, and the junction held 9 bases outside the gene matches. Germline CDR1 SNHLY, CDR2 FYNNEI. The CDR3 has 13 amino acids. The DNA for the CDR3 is TGTGCCAGCATTTGGGGCGGGGGAGGTGAGCAGTTCTTC. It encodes CASIWGGGGEQFF.

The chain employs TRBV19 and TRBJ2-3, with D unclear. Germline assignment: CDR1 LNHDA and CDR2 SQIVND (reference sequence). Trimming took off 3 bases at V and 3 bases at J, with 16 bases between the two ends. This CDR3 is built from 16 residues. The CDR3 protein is CASSMLAVVATDTQYF. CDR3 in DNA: TGTGCCAGTAGTATGCTCGCGGTGGTAGCAACAGATACGCAGTATTTT.

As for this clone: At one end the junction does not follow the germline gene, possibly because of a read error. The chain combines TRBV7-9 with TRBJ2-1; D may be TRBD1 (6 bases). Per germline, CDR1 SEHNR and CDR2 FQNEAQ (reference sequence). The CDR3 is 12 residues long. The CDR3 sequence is CSSSRTEDEQFF. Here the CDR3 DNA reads TGTTCCAGCAGCCGGACAGAAGATGAGCAGTTCTTC.

The CDR3 nucleotides read TGTGCCAGTAGTCCGAATCCCGGGATTGCAACTAATGAAAAACTGTTTTTT. The encoded protein is CASSPNPGIATNEKLFF. The V call is TRBV19, the J call TRBJ1-4; D uncertain. V dropped 5 bases and J dropped 0 bases, with 16 bases sitting between them. Germline V gives CDR1 LNHDA, CDR2 SQIVND (reference sequence). The CDR3 extends over 17 amino acids.

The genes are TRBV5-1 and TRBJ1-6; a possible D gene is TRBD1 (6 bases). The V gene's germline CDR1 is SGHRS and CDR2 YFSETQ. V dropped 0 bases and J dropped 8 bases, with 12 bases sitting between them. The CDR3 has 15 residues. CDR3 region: CASSLAAGGDSPLHF. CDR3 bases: TGCGCCAGCAGCTTGGCTGCGGGGGGCGATTCACCCCTCCACTTT.

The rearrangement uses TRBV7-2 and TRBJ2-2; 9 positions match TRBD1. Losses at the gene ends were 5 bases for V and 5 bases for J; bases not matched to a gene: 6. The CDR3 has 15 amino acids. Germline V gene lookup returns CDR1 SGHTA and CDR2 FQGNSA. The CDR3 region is CASSPGQGLTGELFF. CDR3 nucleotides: TGTGCCAGCAGCCCCGGACAGGGGTTGACCGGGGAGCTGTTTTTT. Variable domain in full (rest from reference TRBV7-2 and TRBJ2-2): GAGVSQSPSNKVTEKGKDVELRCDPISGHTALYWYRQSLGQGLEFLIYFQGNSAPDKSGLPSDRFSAERTGGSVSTLTIQRTQQEDSAVYLCASSPGQGLTGELFFGEGSRLTVL.

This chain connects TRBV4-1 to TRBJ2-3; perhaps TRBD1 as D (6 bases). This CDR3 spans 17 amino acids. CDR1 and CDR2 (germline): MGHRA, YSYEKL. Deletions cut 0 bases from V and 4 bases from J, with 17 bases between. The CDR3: CASSQDPARDTADTQYF. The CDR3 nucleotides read TGCGCCAGCAGCCAAGATCCGGCCCGGGACACCGCAGATACGCAGTATTTT.

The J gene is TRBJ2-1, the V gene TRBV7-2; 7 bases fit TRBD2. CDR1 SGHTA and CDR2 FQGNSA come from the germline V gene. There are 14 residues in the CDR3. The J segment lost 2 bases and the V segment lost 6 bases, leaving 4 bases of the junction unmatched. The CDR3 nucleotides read TGTGCCAGCAGAGGCGGGAGCCCCTACAATGAGCAGTTCTTC. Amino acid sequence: CASRGGSPYNEQFF.

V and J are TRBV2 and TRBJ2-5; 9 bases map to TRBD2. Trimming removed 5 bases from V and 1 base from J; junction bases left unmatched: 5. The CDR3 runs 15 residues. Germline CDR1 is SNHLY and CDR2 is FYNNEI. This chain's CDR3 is CASSPQTSGQETQYF. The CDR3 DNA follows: TGTGCCAGCAGTCCCCAGACTAGCGGCCAAGAGACCCAGTACTTC.

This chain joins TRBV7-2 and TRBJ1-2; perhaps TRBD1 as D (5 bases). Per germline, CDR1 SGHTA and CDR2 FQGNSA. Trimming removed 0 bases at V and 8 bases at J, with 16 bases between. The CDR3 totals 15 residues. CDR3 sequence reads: CASSLAMEGRRGYTF. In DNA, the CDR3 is TGTGCCAGCAGCTTAGCGATGGAGGGGAGGAGGGGCTACACCTTC.

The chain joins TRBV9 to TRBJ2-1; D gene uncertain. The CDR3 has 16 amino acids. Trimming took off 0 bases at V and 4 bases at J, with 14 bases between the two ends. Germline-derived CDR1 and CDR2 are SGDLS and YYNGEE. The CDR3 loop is CASSVAAANPYNEQFF. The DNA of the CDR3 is TGTGCCAGCAGCGTAGCTGCGGCTAACCCATACAATGAGCAGTTCTTC.

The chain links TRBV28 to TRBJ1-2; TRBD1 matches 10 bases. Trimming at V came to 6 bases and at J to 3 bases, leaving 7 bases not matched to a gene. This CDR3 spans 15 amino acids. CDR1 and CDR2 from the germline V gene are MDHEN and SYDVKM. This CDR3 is CASSVTGTGDYGYTF. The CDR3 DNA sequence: TGTGCCAGCAGCGTGACCGGGACAGGGGACTATGGCTACACCTTC.

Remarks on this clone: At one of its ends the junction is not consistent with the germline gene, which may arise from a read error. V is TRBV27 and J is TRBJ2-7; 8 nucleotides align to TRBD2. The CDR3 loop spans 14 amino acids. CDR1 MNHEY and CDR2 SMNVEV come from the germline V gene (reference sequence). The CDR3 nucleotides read TGTGCCAGCAGTTTGGGACTAGTCTCCCACGAGCAGTACTTC. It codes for CASSLGLVSHEQYF.

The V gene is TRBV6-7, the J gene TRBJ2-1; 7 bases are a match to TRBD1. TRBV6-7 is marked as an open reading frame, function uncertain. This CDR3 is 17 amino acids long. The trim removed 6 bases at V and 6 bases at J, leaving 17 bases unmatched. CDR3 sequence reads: CASSPTPIDRERNEQFF. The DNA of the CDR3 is TGTGCCAGCAGCCCCACTCCCATTGACAGGGAACGCAATGAGCAGTTCTTC.

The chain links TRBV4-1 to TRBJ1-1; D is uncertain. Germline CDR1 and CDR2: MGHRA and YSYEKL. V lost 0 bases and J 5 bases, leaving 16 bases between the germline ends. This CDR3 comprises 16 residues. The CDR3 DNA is TGCGCCAGCAGCCAAGACACGGCGGAACCGGGTACTGAAGCTTTCTTT. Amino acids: CASSQDTAEPGTEAFF.

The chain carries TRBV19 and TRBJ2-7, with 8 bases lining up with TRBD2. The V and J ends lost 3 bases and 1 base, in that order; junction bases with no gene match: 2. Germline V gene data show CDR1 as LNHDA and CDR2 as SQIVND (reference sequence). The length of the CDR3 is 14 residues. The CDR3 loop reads CASSISGDSYEQYF. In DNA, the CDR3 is TGTGCCAGTAGTATTAGCGGGGATTCCTACGAGCAGTACTTC.

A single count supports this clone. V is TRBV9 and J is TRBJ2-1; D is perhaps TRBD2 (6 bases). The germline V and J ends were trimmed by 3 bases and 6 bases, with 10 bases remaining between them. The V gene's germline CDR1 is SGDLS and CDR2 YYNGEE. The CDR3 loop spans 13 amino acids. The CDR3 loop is CASSARSGNEQFF. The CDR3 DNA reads TGTGCCAGCAGCGCCCGTAGCGGCAATGAGCAGTTCTTC.

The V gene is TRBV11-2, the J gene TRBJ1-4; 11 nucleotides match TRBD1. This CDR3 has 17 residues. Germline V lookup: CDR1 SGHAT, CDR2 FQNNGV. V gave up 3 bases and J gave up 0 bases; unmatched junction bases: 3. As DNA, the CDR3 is TGTGCCAGCAGCTTCAGGACAGGGGGCGCAACTAATGAAAAACTGTTTTTT. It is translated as CASSFRTGGATNEKLFF.

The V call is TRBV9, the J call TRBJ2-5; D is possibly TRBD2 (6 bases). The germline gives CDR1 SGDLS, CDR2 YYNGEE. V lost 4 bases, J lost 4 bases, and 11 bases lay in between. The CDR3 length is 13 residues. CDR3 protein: CASSPRLGETQYF. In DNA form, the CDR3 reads TGTGCCAGCAGCCCTCGACTAGGAGAGACCCAGTACTTC.

This CDR3 is CASSPRTGTYNEQFF. The CDR3 DNA reads TGTGCCAGTAGTCCCCGGACAGGGACCTACAATGAGCAGTTCTTC. This chain joins TRBV19 and TRBJ2-1; 8 bases agree with TRBD1. CDR1 is LNHDA, CDR2 SQIVND, per germline (reference sequence). With 5 bases clipped from V and 2 bases from J, the junction kept 5 bases outside the gene matches. The CDR3 contains 15 residues.

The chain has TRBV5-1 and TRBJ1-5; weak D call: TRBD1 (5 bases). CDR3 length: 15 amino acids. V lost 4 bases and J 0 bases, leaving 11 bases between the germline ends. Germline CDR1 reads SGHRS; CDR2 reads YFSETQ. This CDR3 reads CASSLDSYSNQPQHF. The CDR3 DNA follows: TGCGCCAGCAGCCTAGACAGTTATAGCAATCAGCCCCAGCATTTT.

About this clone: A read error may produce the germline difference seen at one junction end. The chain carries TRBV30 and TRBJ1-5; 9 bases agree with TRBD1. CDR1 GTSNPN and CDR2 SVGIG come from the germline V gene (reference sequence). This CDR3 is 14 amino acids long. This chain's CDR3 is CAWSGTGPNPPQHF. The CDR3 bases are TGTGCCTGGAGCGGGACAGGGCCGAATCCGCCCCAGCATTTT.

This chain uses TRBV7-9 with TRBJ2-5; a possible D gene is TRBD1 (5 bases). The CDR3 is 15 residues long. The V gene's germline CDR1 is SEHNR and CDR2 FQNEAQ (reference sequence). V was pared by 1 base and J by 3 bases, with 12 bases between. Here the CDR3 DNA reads TGTGCCAGCAGCTTAGAATCTGGACACAAAGAGACCCAGTACTTC. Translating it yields CASSLESGHKETQYF.

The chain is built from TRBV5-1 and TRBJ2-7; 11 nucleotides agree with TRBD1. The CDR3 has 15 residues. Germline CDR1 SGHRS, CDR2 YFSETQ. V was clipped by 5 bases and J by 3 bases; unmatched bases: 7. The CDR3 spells CASRAGQGAIYEQYF. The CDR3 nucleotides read TGCGCCAGCAGAGCCGGACAGGGGGCCATCTACGAGCAGTACTTC.

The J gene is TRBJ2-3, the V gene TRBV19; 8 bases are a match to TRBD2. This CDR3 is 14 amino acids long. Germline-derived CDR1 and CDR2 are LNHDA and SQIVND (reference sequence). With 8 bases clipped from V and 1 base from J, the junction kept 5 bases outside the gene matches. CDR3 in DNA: TGTGCCAGTTACAGCGGGGGCGGCACAGATACGCAGTATTTT. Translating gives CASYSGGGTDTQYF.

The CDR3 region is CASSFGGGQGRASKQFF. The DNA of the CDR3 is TGTGCCAGCAGCTTTGGTGGCGGACAGGGGAGGGCCTCTAAGCAGTTCTTC. The chain uses TRBV5-4 and TRBJ2-1, with 9 nucleotides matching TRBD1. CDR1 and CDR2 from the germline V gene are SGHNT and YYREEE (reference sequence). V gave up 2 bases and J gave up 11 bases; unmatched junction bases: 17. CDR3 length equals 17 residues.

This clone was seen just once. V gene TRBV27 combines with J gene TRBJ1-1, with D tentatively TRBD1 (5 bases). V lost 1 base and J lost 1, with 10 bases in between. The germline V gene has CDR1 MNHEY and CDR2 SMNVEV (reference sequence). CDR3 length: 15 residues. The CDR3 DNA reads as TGTGCCAGCAGTTTATGGGGGAGGGGGAACACTGAAGCTTTCTTT. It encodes CASSLWGRGNTEAFF.

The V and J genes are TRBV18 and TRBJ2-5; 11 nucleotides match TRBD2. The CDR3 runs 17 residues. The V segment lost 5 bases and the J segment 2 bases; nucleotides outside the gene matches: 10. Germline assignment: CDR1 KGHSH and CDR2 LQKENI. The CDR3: CASSATGTSGYQETQYF. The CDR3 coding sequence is TGTGCCAGCTCAGCCACCGGGACTAGCGGATATCAAGAGACCCAGTACTTC.